Listed below are T cell receptor beta chains from one sample, sequenced in a study of cytomegalovirus exposure and HLA in healthy donors. Some clones are missing from TCRdb's copy, which holds only in-frame ones; the method was immunoSEQ multiplex PCR. The table has 160,000 or so clones, approximately 80% seen once. The specimen was PBMCs. The receptors here all came from a woman in her forties or fifties in good health and CMV-seronegative. Each CDR3 is given with its conserved first and last residue. The D gene is left open where the match is weak. The size entry is marked missing in some rows and otherwise reads once, few, many or a size class.

V: TRBV5-8
size: .
D: .
J: TRBJ2-3
length: 15
DNA: TGTGCCAGCAGCCCCGGGATAGTTAGCACAGATACGCAGTATTTT
CDR3: CASSPGIVSTDTQYF

V: TRBV6-1
size: .
D: TRBD2
J: TRBJ2-7
length: 16
DNA: TGTGCCAGCAGTGAAGTACTAGCGGGGGGGCGCTACGAGCAGTACTTC
CDR3: CASSEVLAGGRYEQYF

V: TRBV27
size: .
D: TRBD1
J: TRBJ2-5
length: 15
DNA: TGTGCCAGCAGTTTTGGGACAGGGACGGCAGAGACCCAGTACTTC
CDR3: CASSFGTGTAETQYF

V: TRBV5-1
size: once
D: TRBD1
J: TRBJ2-4
length: 13
DNA: TGCGCCAGCAGCTCGGACCCGAACGACAGGGTAAACTTC
CDR3: CASSSDPNDRVNF

V: TRBV5-8
size: .
D: TRBD1
J: TRBJ1-1
length: 13
DNA: TGTGCCAGCAGCAGAGGGACAGCCACTGAAGCTTTCTTT
CDR3: CASSRGTATEAFF

V: TRBV7-9
size: .
D: .
J: TRBJ2-2
length: 14
DNA: TGTGCCAGCAGCCTTGCGGGGTTCGACGGGGAGCTGTTTTTT
CDR3: CASSLAGFDGELFF

V: TRBV10-3
size: .
D: .
J: TRBJ2-1
length: 11
DNA: TGTGCCATCAGCCCCGGGGATGAGCAGTTCTTC
CDR3: CAISPGDEQFF

V: TRBV6-5
size: .
D: TRBD1
J: TRBJ2-1
length: 14
DNA: TGTGCCAGCAGGAACCGGGACAGGGGCAATGAGCAGTTCTTC
CDR3: CASRNRDRGNEQFF

V: TRBV21-1
size: .
D: .
J: TRBJ2-3
length: 16
DNA: TGTGCCAGCAGCAAAGAGGCGGGGGGGCGCACAGATACGCAGTATTTT
CDR3: CASSKEAGGRTDTQYF

V: TRBV5-1
size: .
D: .
J: TRBJ2-1
length: 16
DNA: TGCGCCAGCAGCTTGCGGGCAGGGGTTGATCCAGCAGCTCAGTTCTTC
CDR3: CASSLRAGVDPAAQFF

V: TRBV14
size: .
D: .
J: TRBJ2-1
length: 13
DNA: TGTGCCAGCAGCCAAGATCTATACAATGAGCAGTTCTTC
CDR3: CASSQDLYNEQFF

V: TRBV6-6
size: .
D: TRBD1
J: TRBJ1-4
length: 14
DNA: TGTGCCAGCAGCCTGACAGGGGGCAGTGAAAAACTGTTTTTT
CDR3: CASSLTGGSEKLFF

V: TRBV16
size: few
D: .
J: TRBJ1-3
length: 16
DNA: TGTGCCAGCAGCCAATCGAGGACAGTGGCCGGAAACACCATATATTTT
CDR3: CASSQSRTVAGNTIYF

V: TRBV7-9
size: .
D: .
J: TRBJ1-2
length: 13
DNA: TGTGCCAGCGCCCCAACAGGTCCCTATGGCTACACCTTC
CDR3: CASAPTGPYGYTF

V: TRBV5-4
size: .
D: .
J: TRBJ2-7
length: 15
DNA: TGTGCCAGCAGCTCTAATATCCAGGGGACCTACGAGCAGTACTTC
CDR3: CASSSNIQGTYEQYF

V: TRBV1
size: few
D: .
J: TRBJ2-3
length: 17
DNA: TGCACCAGCAGCCAAGAACCCGGGGGGGCGGGCACAGATACGCAGTATTTT
CDR3: CTSSQEPGGAGTDTQYF

V: TRBV6-1
size: .
D: TRBD1
J: TRBJ1-2
length: 13
DNA: TGTGCCAGCACCTCCGACAGGGAAGGTGGCTACACCTTC
CDR3: CASTSDREGGYTF

V: TRBV5-6
size: .
D: .
J: TRBJ1-1
length: 13
DNA: TGTGCCAGCAGCTTGGGTGCTGGGGCCTTGGCTTTCTTT
CDR3: CASSLGAGALAFF

V: TRBV27
size: .
D: TRBD1
J: TRBJ2-4
length: 14
DNA: TGTGCCAGCAGTTCTCGGACAGGGGGGAACATTCAGTACTTC
CDR3: CASSSRTGGNIQYF

V: TRBV7-2
size: .
D: .
J: TRBJ1-1
length: 14
DNA: TGTGCCAGCAGCTTGTCCAGGGGTGGAACTGAAGCTTTCTTT
CDR3: CASSLSRGGTEAFF

V: TRBV18
size: .
D: .
J: TRBJ2-3
length: 13
DNA: TGTGCCAGCTCACCCCCTAGCACAGATACGCAGTATTTT
CDR3: CASSPPSTDTQYF

V: TRBV7-8
size: .
D: .
J: TRBJ2-3
length: 14
DNA: TGTGCCAGCAGCCTCAGGGGCCACACAGATACGCAGTATTTT
CDR3: CASSLRGHTDTQYF

V: TRBV7-3
size: .
D: TRBD2
J: TRBJ2-3
length: 16
DNA: TGTGCCAGCAGCTCAATAGGACTAGGCCCCGCAGATACGCAGTATTTT
CDR3: CASSSIGLGPADTQYF

V: TRBV27
size: few
D: TRBD1
J: TRBJ1-5
length: 17
DNA: TGTGCCAGCAGTTTATCACCCGGGACAGGGGGGTATCAGCCCCAGCATTTT
CDR3: CASSLSPGTGGYQPQHF

V: TRBV7-2
size: .
D: TRBD1
J: TRBJ2-7
length: 16
DNA: TGTGCCAGCAGCCCCGGTGGGGGGACAGGACTTTACGAGCAGTACTTC
CDR3: CASSPGGGTGLYEQYF

V: TRBV6-5
size: .
D: TRBD1
J: TRBJ2-7
length: 14
DNA: TGTGCCAGCAGCCGGTACAGGGGGACCTACGAGCAGTACTTC
CDR3: CASSRYRGTYEQYF

V: TRBV5-1
size: .
D: TRBD2
J: TRBJ2-1
length: 17
DNA: TGCGCCAGCAGCTTTATCCTAGCGGGGAGCTCCTACAATGAGCAGTTCTTC
CDR3: CASSFILAGSSYNEQFF

V: TRBV7-9
size: .
D: .
J: TRBJ1-5
length: 15
DNA: TGTGCCAGCAGCTCTGTTGGGGCCGGCAATCAGCCCCAGCATTTT
CDR3: CASSSVGAGNQPQHF

V: TRBV6-1
size: few
D: .
J: TRBJ1-5
length: 15
DNA: TGTGCCAGCAGTGAAGGACAGCATAGCAATCAGCCCCAGCATTTT
CDR3: CASSEGQHSNQPQHF

V: TRBV5-4
size: .
D: TRBD2
J: TRBJ2-1
length: 17
DNA: TGTGCCAGCAGCCCGAGAAAGAGCGGGAGGGCCCTCAATGAGCAGTTCTTC
CDR3: CASSPRKSGRALNEQFF

V: TRBV5-5
size: few
D: TRBD1
J: TRBJ1-1
length: 14
DNA: TGTGCCAGCAGCAAAAGACAGGGTAACACTGAAGCTTTCTTT
CDR3: CASSKRQGNTEAFF

V: TRBV14
size: once
D: TRBD1
J: TRBJ2-7
length: 16
DNA: TGTGCCAGCAGCCAAGCCGGGACAGGGGGCACGTACGAGCAGTACTTC
CDR3: CASSQAGTGGTYEQYF

V: TRBV5-8
size: .
D: TRBD1
J: TRBJ2-7
length: 15
DNA: TGTGCCAGCAGCCTGGGACAGGGGTTTTCCTACGAGCAGTACTTC
CDR3: CASSLGQGFSYEQYF

V: TRBV29-1
size: .
D: TRBD1
J: TRBJ1-4
length: 14
DNA: TGCAGCGGAGCCAACAGGGGGTCTAATGAAAAACTGTTTTTT
CDR3: CSGANRGSNEKLFF

V: TRBV7-9
size: .
D: TRBD1
J: TRBJ1-6
length: 15
DNA: TGTGCCAGCAGCCCCGGGACAGGGGTTAATTCACCCCTCCACTTC
CDR3: CASSPGTGVNSPLHF

V: TRBV11-2
size: .
D: .
J: TRBJ2-4
length: 13
DNA: TGTGCCAGCAGCCCAATAGCCAAAAACATTCAGTACTTC
CDR3: CASSPIAKNIQYF

V: TRBV29-1
size: .
D: .
J: TRBJ2-3
length: 15
DNA: TGCAGCGTACAAGTGGGGCAGCATACGGCAGATACGCAGTATTTT
CDR3: CSVQVGQHTADTQYF

V: TRBV7-9
size: .
D: .
J: TRBJ1-4
length: 13
DNA: TGTGCCAGCAGCTTAGCAGACGGGAGGACCCTGTTTTTT
CDR3: CASSLADGRTLFF

V: TRBV2
size: .
D: .
J: TRBJ2-7
length: 15
DNA: TGTGCCAGCAGGAAGACAGTTGAGGTGTCCTACGAGCAGTACTTC
CDR3: CASRKTVEVSYEQYF

V: TRBV18
size: once
D: .
J: TRBJ2-2
length: 14
DNA: TGTGCCAGCTCACCTCTAAGAAACACCGGGGAGCTGTTTTTT
CDR3: CASSPLRNTGELFF

V: TRBV9
size: .
D: TRBD1
J: TRBJ1-2
length: 15
DNA: TGTGCCAGCAGCCCCCGACAGGGGCCAGCGGGGGGCTACACCTTC
CDR3: CASSPRQGPAGGYTF

V: TRBV11-2
size: once
D: TRBD2
J: TRBJ2-7
length: 15
DNA: TGTGCCAGCAGCTTATACAGCGGGGGGCTTTACGAGCAGTACTTC
CDR3: CASSLYSGGLYEQYF

V: TRBV18
size: .
D: .
J: TRBJ1-2
length: 13
DNA: TGTGCCAGCTCCCCTCCCGGGGTAGATGGCTACACCTTC
CDR3: CASSPPGVDGYTF

V: TRBV27
size: .
D: .
J: TRBJ1-5
length: 14
DNA: TGTGCCAGGAATCAGGTTAGTTCCCACGGGCCCCAGCATTTT
CDR3: CARNQVSSHGPQHF

V: TRBV15
size: .
D: .
J: TRBJ2-7
length: 17
DNA: TGTGCCACCAGCAGAGATCGGGGTACTTTCAACTCCTACGAGCAGTACTTC
CDR3: CATSRDRGTFNSYEQYF